This T cell receptor (beta chain) was profiled in a study of Graves' ophthalmopathy and Graves' hyperthyroidism. Notes on the study in general: Classification of ophthalmopathy versus stable hyperthyroidism by a 13-signature model yielded about 90% sensitivity and approximately 80% specificity.

Sampling around 9 ml of fresh peripheral blood provided the PBMCs. V shed 7 bases and J shed 0 bases, with 13 bases lying between them. Looked up from germline, CDR1 is MNHNS and CDR2 is SASEGT. This CDR3 is 15 amino acids long. This clonotype was found many times. Antigen unknown. CDR3 regions of TCR beta were amplified from RNA transcripts. HTBI primers primed a first-round RT-PCR, and a second-round multiplex PCR followed. TCRdb called the multiplex PCR reads again in MiXCR, with one record for every CDR3 protein. The table includes a few hundred thousand distinct CDR3 sequences, around a fifth detected once.

Sequencing was carried out using peripheral blood. V is TRBV6-1 and J is TRBJ1-3; a weak D match, TRBD1 (6 bases). The clonotype was recovered from a woman aged 45-65 years with Graves' ophthalmopathy. The CDR3 nucleotides read TGTGCCAGCACGTCGACAGGCCCCTCTGGAAACACCATATATTTT. It specifies CASTSTGPSGNTIYF.